The entry below gives a single T cell receptor beta chain sequence along with its context. The specificity of this receptor is unknown. No much larger clone exists at a distance of one base, and base qualities are not known. The treatment or condition label, as the study defines it: in vitro stimulation with specific CMV peptide epitopes to enrich CMV-specific T cells. This entry belongs to a study of T cell repertoires in cytomegalovirus infection (dated by TCRdb to between 2018 and 2021). Looking at the study overall: The peptide stimulations were aimed at well-studied HLA-B-restricted epitopes as well as recently identified HLA-C-restricted CMV epitopes, whose presentation resists viral immunomodulation. Donor HLA type was relevant to the analysis, because carriage of CMV infection together with the matching HLA type was indicated by public TCR beta signatures.

TCRdb records Illumina HiSeq 1500 as the sequencer. TCRdb took the public reads, trimmed them with fastp at Q25, ran MiXCR for clone calling and kept in-frame beta chains. CDR3 protein sequences are deduplicated, and each keeps its most common genes and DNA. The sample contains 550,000 to 700,000 distinct CDR3 sequences, approximately 40% of them found a single time. More than 40% of the sample is taken by the ten largest. Study-level results and caveats: Cumulative frequency of public TCR beta family members discriminated carriers of CMV infection plus the relevant HLA type in this cohort and an independent roughly 330-donor cohort. The ex vivo response was dominated by HLA-C-restricted CMV-specific TCR beta clonotypes, which also provided the single most frequent clonotype in two of eight donors.

The input for sequencing was cultured PBMCs, taken from culture after CMV antigen stimulation. The TCR comes from a human donor in good health (CMV status not recorded). Some clones in this sample may be carry-over from other donors' samples.

The nucleotide sequence is TGTGCCAGCAGCTTAAACTCCCCTTCGGGAGAGACCCAGTACTTC. This sequence encodes CASSLNSPSGETQYF. The chain was built from TRBV7-2 and TRBJ2-5; no D segment can be confidently identified. The junction shows trimming of 2 bases on V and 4 bases on J, plus 14 bases between the germline ends. CDR1 and CDR2, looked up from the germline V gene, are SGHTA and FQGNSA. Inclusive of the bounding cysteine and phenylalanine, the CDR3 is 15 residues long. Kept here is only the CDR3 DNA, which spans 45 bases and is read in frame from base 1.